This T cell receptor (beta chain) was sequenced for a study of blood T cell repertoires in COVID-19. Across the study: T cells, B-cell-depleted T cells, or PBMCs supplied cDNA or gDNA.

Germline assignment: CDR1 KGHDR and CDR2 SFDVKD. V was clipped by 3 bases and J by 6 bases, with 8 bases between them. This CDR3 region has 12 residues. This clone has only a few counts. Clones were read by immunoSEQ multiplex PCR, and TCRdb kept only the in-frame ones, dropping some. Of about 400,000 clones detected, more than 75% appear once; the ten largest clones hold 0.95% to 1%. In assigning cohorts, the study relied on participant-reported clinical history. V gene TRBV24-1 combines with J gene TRBJ2-7, with TRBD1 as a possible D gene (5 bases). This clonotype was obtained from a woman under 40 with acute COVID-19. The source material was PBMCs or T cells enriched from blood (not recorded which). The CDR3 bases are TGTGCCACCAGTGATCCAGACAGCGAGCAGTACTTC. Translating gives CATSDPDSEQYF.